This T cell receptor (beta chain) originates from a study of blood T cell repertoires in COVID-19. The method was immunoSEQ multiplex PCR; TCRdb's version includes in-frame clones alone and lacks a portion of them. The repertoire includes approximately 100,000 clones, 85% of them detected once, and around 2% sits in the top ten. CDR1 LGHNA and CDR2 YSLEER come from the germline V gene. The CDR3 runs to 16 residues. Unmatched junction bases numbered 7, after V lost 1 base and J lost 4 bases. The J gene is TRBJ2-7, the V gene TRBV4-3; 10 nucleotides agree with TRBD2. The specimen sequenced was peripheral blood. The clonotype originates from a woman in her 70s with active or convalescent COVID-19. As DNA, the CDR3 is TGCGCCAGCAGCCAAGCTGCCGGGACTAGCGCATACGAGCAGTACTTC. Its protein is CASSQAAGTSAYEQYF.